This record concerns one T cell receptor (beta chain) sequence. What it binds is unknown. Other DNA sequences in the sample encode the same CDR3. Sequencing used immunoSEQ multiplex PCR; TCRdb keeps in-frame clones, though not all of them. The sample gives about 980,000 clones, 70% to 85% of which show up once; approximately 1.5% is in the top ten. This sample was included in a study of shared clonotypes between healthy human individuals. Study-level results: Rarefaction gave evidence that sorted-subset sequencing remained incomplete despite large depth.

V lost 2 bases to trimming and J lost 4 bases, with 6 bases between them. The CDR3 totals 13 residues. CDR1 and CDR2 (germline): ENHRY, SYGVKD. The investigators split CD4+ cells into a CD45RA+ naive subset and a CD45RA-negative memory subset. The chain carries TRBV10-3 and TRBJ1-5; unclear D gene. This clonotype originated in a man in his late teens or twenties in good health. Specimen: memory CD4+ T cells sorted from blood. Subset reported: CD45RA-negative fraction. The CDR3 spells CAISEGSNQPQHF. CDR3 in DNA: TGTGCCATCAGTGAGGGGTCAAATCAGCCCCAGCATTTT.